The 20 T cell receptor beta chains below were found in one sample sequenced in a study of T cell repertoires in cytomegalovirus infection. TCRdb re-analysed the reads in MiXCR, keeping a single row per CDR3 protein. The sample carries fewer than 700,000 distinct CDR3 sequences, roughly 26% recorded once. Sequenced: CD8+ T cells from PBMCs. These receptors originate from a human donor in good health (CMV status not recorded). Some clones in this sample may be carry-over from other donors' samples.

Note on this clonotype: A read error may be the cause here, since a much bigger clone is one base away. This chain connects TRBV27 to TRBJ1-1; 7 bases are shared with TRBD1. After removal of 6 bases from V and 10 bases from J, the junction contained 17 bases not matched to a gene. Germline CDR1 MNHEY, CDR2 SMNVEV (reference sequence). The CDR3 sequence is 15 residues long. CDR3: CASSTRDSRSGGAFF. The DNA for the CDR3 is TGTGCCAGCAGCACCAGAGACTCGCGATCAGGGGGAGCTTTCTTT.

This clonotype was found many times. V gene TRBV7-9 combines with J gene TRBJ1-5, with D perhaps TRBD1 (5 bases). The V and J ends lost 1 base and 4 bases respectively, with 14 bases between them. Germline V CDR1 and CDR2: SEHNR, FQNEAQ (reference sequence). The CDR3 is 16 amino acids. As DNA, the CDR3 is TGTGCCAGCAGCTTAGATGGCCAGGGTCGGAATCAGCCCCAGCATTTT. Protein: CASSLDGQGRNQPQHF.

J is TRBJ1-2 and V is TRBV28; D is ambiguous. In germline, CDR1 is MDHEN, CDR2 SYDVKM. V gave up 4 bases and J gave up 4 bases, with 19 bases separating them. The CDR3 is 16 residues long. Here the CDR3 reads CASSSPDGEIVYGYTF. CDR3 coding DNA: TGTGCCAGCAGTTCCCCCGACGGAGAAATAGTCTATGGCTACACCTTC.

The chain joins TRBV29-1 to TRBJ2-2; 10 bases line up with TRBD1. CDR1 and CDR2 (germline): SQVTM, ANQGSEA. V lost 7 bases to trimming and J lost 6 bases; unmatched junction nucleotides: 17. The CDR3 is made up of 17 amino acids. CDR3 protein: CSAAGTGDQRWAGELFF. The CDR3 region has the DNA TGCAGCGCCGCTGGGACAGGGGATCAACGCTGGGCCGGGGAGCTGTTTTTT.

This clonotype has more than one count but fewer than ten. CDR3 protein: CASSSYGDEQYF. CDR3 bases: TGTGCCAGCAGCTCCTATGGGGACGAGCAGTACTTC. The chain uses TRBV7-9 and TRBJ2-7; D ambiguous. CDR1 is SEHNR, CDR2 FQNEAQ, per germline (reference sequence). The CDR3 runs 12 residues. V lost 4 bases, J lost 5 bases, and 9 bases lay in between. Using reference TRBV7-9 and TRBJ2-7 for the parts outside the CDR3, the full variable domain is DTGVSQNPRHKITKRGQNVTFRCDPISEHNRLYWYRQTLGQGPEFLTYFQNEAQLEKSRLLSDRFSAERPKGSFSTLEIQRTEQGDSAMYLCASSSYGDEQYFGPGTRLTVT.

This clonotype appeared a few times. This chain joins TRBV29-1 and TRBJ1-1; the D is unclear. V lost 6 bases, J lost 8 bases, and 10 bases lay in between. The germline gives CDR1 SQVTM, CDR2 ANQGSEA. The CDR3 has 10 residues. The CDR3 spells CSVYGQEAFF. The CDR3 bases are TGCAGCGTCTACGGCCAAGAAGCTTTCTTT.

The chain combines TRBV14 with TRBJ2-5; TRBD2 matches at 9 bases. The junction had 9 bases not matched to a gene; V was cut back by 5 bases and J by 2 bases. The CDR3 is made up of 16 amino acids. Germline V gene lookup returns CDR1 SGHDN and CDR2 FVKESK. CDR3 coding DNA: TGTGCCAGCAGCAGGACTGGCGGGGGGGTTCAAGAGACCCAGTACTTC. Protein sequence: CASSRTGGGVQETQYF.

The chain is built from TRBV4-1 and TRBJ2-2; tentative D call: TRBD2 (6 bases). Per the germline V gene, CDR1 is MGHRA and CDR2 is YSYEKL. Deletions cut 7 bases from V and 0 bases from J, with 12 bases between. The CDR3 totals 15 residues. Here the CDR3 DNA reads TGCGCCAGCACCGGGACTGCTACGAACACCGGGGAGCTGTTTTTT. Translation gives CASTGTATNTGELFF.

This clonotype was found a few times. CDR3 amino acids: CSAVLAGRTYEQYF. CDR3 nucleotide sequence: TGCAGTGCTGTGCTAGCGGGGCGAACCTACGAGCAGTACTTC. The genes are TRBV20-1 and TRBJ2-7; 9 bases match TRBD2. CDR3 length: 14 residues. Per the germline V gene, CDR1 is DFQATT and CDR2 is SNEGSKA (reference sequence). The V segment lost 5 bases and the J segment 2 bases; nucleotides outside the gene matches: 7.

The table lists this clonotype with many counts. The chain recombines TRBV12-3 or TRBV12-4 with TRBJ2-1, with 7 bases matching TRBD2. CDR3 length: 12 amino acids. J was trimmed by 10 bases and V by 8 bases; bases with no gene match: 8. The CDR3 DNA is TGTGCCAGCCTCCCCGCAGCGGGGGAGCAGTTCTTC. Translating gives CASLPAAGEQFF.

The CDR3 spells CASSSGGWFVYGYTF. CDR3 nucleotides: TGTGCCAGCAGTTCGGGGGGATGGTTCGTCTATGGCTACACCTTC. The chain links TRBV12-3 or TRBV12-4 to TRBJ1-2; D is perhaps TRBD1 (5 bases). Trimming removed 4 bases from V and 4 bases from J, with 16 bases in between. The CDR3 extends over 15 amino acids.

This CDR3 reads CSAGPGRGGELFF. The DNA for the CDR3 is TGCAGCGCGGGTCCGGGGCGAGGCGGGGAGCTGTTTTTT. The chain carries TRBV29-1 and TRBJ2-2; D could derive from TRBD1 or TRBD2 (5 bases each). Germline V gene data show CDR1 as SQVTM and CDR2 as ANQGSEA. This CDR3 contains 13 residues. The ends were cut back, 7 bases at V and 7 bases at J, with 16 bases in the middle.

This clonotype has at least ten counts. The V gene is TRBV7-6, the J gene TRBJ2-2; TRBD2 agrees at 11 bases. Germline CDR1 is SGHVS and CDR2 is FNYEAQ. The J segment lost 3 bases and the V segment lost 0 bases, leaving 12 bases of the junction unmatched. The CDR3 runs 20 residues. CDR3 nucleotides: TGTGCCAGCAGCTTAGCGCTTCGGCTAGCGGGGGGCGATGACACCGGGGAGCTGTTTTTT. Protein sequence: CASSLALRLAGGDDTGELFF.

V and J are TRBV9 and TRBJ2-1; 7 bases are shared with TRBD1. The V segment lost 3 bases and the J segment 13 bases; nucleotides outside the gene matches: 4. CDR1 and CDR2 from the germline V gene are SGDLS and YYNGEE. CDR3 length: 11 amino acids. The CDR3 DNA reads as TGTGCCAGCAGCGCGGGACAGCGTCAGTTCTTC. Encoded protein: CASSAGQRQFF.

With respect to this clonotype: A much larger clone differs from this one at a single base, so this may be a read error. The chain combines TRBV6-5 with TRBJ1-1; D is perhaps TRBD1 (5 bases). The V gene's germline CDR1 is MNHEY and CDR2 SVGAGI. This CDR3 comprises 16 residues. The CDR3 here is CVSSYSRAGPWEEAFF. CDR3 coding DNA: TGTGTCAGCAGTTACTCCCGGGCAGGGCCTTGGGAGGAAGCTTTCTTT.

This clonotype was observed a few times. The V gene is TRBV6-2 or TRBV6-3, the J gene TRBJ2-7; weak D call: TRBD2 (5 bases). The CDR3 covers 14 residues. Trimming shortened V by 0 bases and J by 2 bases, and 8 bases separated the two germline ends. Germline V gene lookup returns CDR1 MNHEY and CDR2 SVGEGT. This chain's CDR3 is CASSYSGVPYEQYV. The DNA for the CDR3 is TGTGCCAGCAGTTACTCCGGGGTCCCCTACGAGCAGTACGTC.

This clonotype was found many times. CDR3 residues: CASRYTGAADFYNEQFF. The CDR3 coding sequence is TGTGCCAGCAGGTACACAGGGGCCGCGGACTTTTACAATGAGCAGTTCTTC. The genes are TRBV28 and TRBJ2-1, with TRBD1 matching over 7 bases. The germline CDR1 and CDR2 sequences are MDHEN and SYDVKM. The CDR3 sequence is 17 residues long. V dropped 6 bases and J dropped 4; count of bases not matched to a gene: 15.

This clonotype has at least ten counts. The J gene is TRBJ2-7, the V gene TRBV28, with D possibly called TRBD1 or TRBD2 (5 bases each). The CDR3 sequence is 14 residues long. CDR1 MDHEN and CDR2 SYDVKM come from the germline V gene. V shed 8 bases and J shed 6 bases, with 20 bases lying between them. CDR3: CASSPRGWLGEQYV. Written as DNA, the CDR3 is TGTGCCAGCTCTCCTCGGGGCTGGTTAGGCGAGCAGTACGTC.

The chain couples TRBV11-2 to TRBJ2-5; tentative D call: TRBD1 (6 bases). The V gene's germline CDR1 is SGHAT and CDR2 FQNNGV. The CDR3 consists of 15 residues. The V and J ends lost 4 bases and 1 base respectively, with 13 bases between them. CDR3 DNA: TGTGCCAGCAGCTCGCCAGGGGCTATCCAAGAGACCCAGTACTTC. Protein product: CASSSPGAIQETQYF.

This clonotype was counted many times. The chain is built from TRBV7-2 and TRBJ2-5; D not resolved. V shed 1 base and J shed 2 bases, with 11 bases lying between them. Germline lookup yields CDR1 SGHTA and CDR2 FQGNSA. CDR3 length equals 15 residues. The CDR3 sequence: CASSLGQAAQETQYF. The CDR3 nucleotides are TGTGCCAGCAGCTTAGGGCAGGCCGCGCAAGAGACCCAGTACTTC.